This T cell receptor (beta chain) was identified in a study of memory CD4+ T cells and cytomegalovirus serostatus. The length of the CDR3 is 15 residues. V dropped 5 bases and J dropped 4 bases, with 17 bases sitting between them. In germline, CDR1 is SGHVS, CDR2 FQNEAQ. Single viable CD3+CD4+CD8-CD45RO+ cells were sorted as the memory CD4+ T cells. Profiled with immunoSEQ multiplex PCR; TCRdb holds only in-frame clones, not every one. In the table there are tens of thousands of clones, 70% to 85% of which are singletons. The sequence came from an adult in good health and CMV-seropositive. The rearrangement joins TRBV7-8 to TRBJ2-5; possible D gene TRBD2, 6 bases. Sequenced material: memory CD4+ T cells from blood. As DNA, the CDR3 is TGTGCCAGCAGCGCGCGTCCGGGAGCTAGAGAGACCCAGTACTTC. Translating gives CASSARPGARETQYF.